In its sample, the clone carrying this TCR beta chain was seen many times. As yet, its antigen is unknown. The read comes to an end 3 residues before the CDR3 does, leaving the germline J gene to fill in the end. The sample belongs to a study of T cell clonality in common variable immunodeficiency. Findings and limits, study-wide: Reportedly, TCR beta sequences from common variable immunodeficiency showed fewer deletions and N-nucleotide insertions. What drives increased CVID clonality needs T cell subpopulation sequencing.

The assay was immunoSEQ multiplex PCR, and TCRdb's table has in-frame clones only and misses some. The sample was found to contain around 34,000 clones, and every one recurs. The CDR3 extends over 14 amino acids. Trimming took 3 bases from V and 1 from J, leaving 10 bases between them. Germline V gives CDR1 SNHLY, CDR2 FYNNEI. The source of this sequence is a person between 18 and 70 years old in good health. The chain has TRBV2 and TRBJ2-7; D may match TRBD1 or TRBD2 (5 bases each). Specimen: peripheral blood mononuclear cells. The sequenced part of the CDR3 DNA is TGTGCCAGCAGTGACCAGGGAGAGTCCTACGAG. Encoded protein: CASSDQGESYE. The whole CDR3 protein is CASSDQGESYEQYF.